This T cell receptor beta chain emerged from a study of cytomegalovirus exposure and HLA in healthy donors. PCR primers comprised 60 Vbeta and 13 Jbeta primers. The table came from immunoSEQ multiplex PCR; TCRdb's copy has only in-frame clones and leaves some out. The table has about 130,000 clones, around 78% seen once. Germline V lookup: CDR1 SGHRS, CDR2 YFSETQ. V trimming: 0 bases; J trimming: 0 bases; junction bases outside the gene matches: 11. This CDR3 region has 18 residues. The sequence was obtained from a man aged 18 to 30 in good health and CMV-seropositive. The V gene is TRBV5-1, the J gene TRBJ1-2; 7 bases fit TRBD1. Sequencing was done on a sample of PBMCs. The DNA for the CDR3 is TGCGCCAGCAGCTTGGATTGGACAGGTAGCCGAACTAACTATGGCTACACCTTC. It yields the protein CASSLDWTGSRTNYGYTF.